This T cell receptor (beta chain) came from a study of blood T cell repertoires in COVID-19. The wider study: Samples representing acute and convalescent COVID-19 were sourced from the United States, Italy and Spain. T cells, B-cell-depleted T cells, or PBMCs provided the cDNA or gDNA that served as material.

Here immunoSEQ multiplex PCR was the method, and the copy in TCRdb shows in-frame clones only, minus some. The profile shows around 200,000 clones, 80% of them singletons. The CDR3 has 15 amino acids. The germline V and J ends were trimmed by 5 bases and 1 base, with 12 bases remaining between them. Germline-derived CDR1 and CDR2 are LNHDA and SQIVND (reference sequence). Across 24 US areas, participants ranged in age from about 18 to 89 years. Membership in each cohort depended on participant-reported clinical history. The sequenced sample was PBMCs or T cells enriched from blood (not recorded which). This clonotype originated in a woman aged 40-49 years with acute COVID-19. The V call is TRBV19, the J call TRBJ1-3; D might be TRBD1 (6 bases). The CDR3 region has the DNA TGTGCCAGTAGTCTTCCGGGACAATCTGGAAACACCATATATTTT. This codes for CASSLPGQSGNTIYF.